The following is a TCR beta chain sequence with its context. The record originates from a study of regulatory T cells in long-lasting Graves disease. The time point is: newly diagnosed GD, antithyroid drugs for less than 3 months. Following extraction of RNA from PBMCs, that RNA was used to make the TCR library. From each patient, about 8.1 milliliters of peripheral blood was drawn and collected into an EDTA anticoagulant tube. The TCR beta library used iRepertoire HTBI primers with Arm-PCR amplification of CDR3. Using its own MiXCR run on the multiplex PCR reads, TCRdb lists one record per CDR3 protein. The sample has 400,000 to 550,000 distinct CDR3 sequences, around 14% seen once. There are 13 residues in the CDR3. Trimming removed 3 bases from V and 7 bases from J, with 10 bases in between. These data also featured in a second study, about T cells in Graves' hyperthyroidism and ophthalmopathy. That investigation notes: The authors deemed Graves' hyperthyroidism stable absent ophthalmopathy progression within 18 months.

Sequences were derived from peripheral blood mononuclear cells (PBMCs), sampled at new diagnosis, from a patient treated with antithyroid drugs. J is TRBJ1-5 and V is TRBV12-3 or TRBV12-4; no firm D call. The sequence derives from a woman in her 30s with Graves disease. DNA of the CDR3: TGTGCCAGCAGTTTCGAGAGGATCCAGCCCCAGCATTTT. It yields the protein CASSFERIQPQHF.